These T cell receptor beta chains were read from a single sample in a study of post-analysis software for immune sequencing data. TCRdb processed the PCR reads anew with MiXCR; each CDR3 protein has one entry. The sample has roughly 700,000 distinct CDR3 sequences, less than 35% seen once; the top ten hold roughly 0.53%. Sequences were obtained from blood. The receptors were sampled from a girl aged 10 to 17 with multiple sclerosis. CDR3s include the opening cysteine and the closing phenylalanine or tryptophan. The D gene is left open where the match is weak. Rows give clone size only sometimes, using once, few, many, or a class for an expanded clone.

>many|TRBJ2-1|TRBV12-3/TRBV12-4|13|-
CASKPQGYNEQFF
TGTGCCAGCAAGCCCCAGGGATACAATGAGCAGTTCTTC
>few|TRBJ2-3|TRBV7-2|14|-
CASSEDLFTDTQYF
TGTGCCAGCAGCGAGGACTTATTTACAGATACGCAGTATTTT
>few|TRBJ1-2|TRBV10-3|14|TRBD1
CAISTGTGDYGYTF
TGTGCCATCAGTACCGGGACAGGGGACTATGGCTACACCTTC
>-|TRBJ2-6|TRBV12-3/TRBV12-4|17|TRBD1
CASSRNTGVAGANVLTF
TGTGCCAGCAGTCGAAACACAGGGGTAGCCGGGGCCAACGTCCTGACTTTC
>once|TRBJ2-3|TRBV7-2|15|-
CASSLTGKGTDTQYF
TGTGCCAGCAGCTTAACGGGAAAGGGCACAGATACGCAGTATTTT
>-|TRBJ2-3|TRBV6-5|13|-
CASSLTDRDTQYF
TGTGCCAGCAGTTTGACGGATAGAGATACGCAGTATTTT
>-|TRBJ2-7|TRBV3-1|13|-
CVSSQDRTYEQYF
TGTGTCAGCAGCCAAGATCGGACCTACGAGCAGTACTTC
>-|TRBJ2-7|TRBV2|16|-
CASKTPPSRTLYEQYF
TGTGCCAGCAAGACGCCTCCCAGCAGGACCCTCTACGAGCAGTACTTC
>-|TRBJ2-5|TRBV20-1|12|-
CSASRASETQYF
TGCAGTGCTAGCCGCGCGTCAGAGACCCAGTACTTC
>few|TRBJ2-1|TRBV12-3/TRBV12-4|15|TRBD2
CASSSRERSYNEQFF
TGTGCCAGCAGTTCGCGGGAGCGCTCCTACAATGAGCAGTTCTTC
>-|TRBJ2-1|TRBV7-2|14|-
CASSLGWTVREQFF
TGTGCCAGCAGCTTAGGGTGGACTGTTCGGGAGCAGTTCTTC
>few|TRBJ2-7|TRBV6-6|12|-
CASSLQGHEQYF
TGTGCCAGCAGTCTACAGGGCCACGAGCAGTACTTC
>few|TRBJ1-2|TRBV10-3|13|-
CAISGDERNGYTF
TGTGCCATCAGTGGGGACGAAAGAAATGGCTACACCTTC
>few|TRBJ2-5|TRBV4-1|16|TRBD1
CASSQGPTGTGETQYF
TGCGCCAGCAGCCAAGGACCGACAGGGACGGGAGAGACCCAGTACTTC
>-|TRBJ1-2|TRBV11-2|15|-
CASSPDRPFTMWYTF
TGTGCCAGCAGCCCAGACAGGCCCTTCACTATGTGGTACACCTTC
>few|TRBJ1-2|TRBV5-1|14|-
CASSPVLGGNGYTF
TGCGCCAGCAGCCCGGTGCTGGGAGGGAATGGCTACACCTTC
>-|TRBJ2-1|TRBV27|14|-
CASRGASSYNEQFF
TGTGCCAGCAGAGGGGCCAGCTCCTACAATGAGCAGTTCTTC
>-|TRBJ2-3|TRBV6-1|14|-
CASSETASTDTQYF
TGTGCCAGCAGTGAAACGGCTAGCACAGATACGCAGTATTTT
>few|TRBJ2-5|TRBV25-1|17|TRBD1
CASSEYRPGTGGETQYF
TGTGCCAGCAGTGAATATAGACCCGGGACAGGGGGCGAGACCCAGTACTTC
>-|TRBJ1-6|TRBV12-3/TRBV12-4|15|-
CASSFGGTENSPLHF
TGTGCCAGCAGTTTCGGTGGCACGGAGAATTCACCCCTCCACTTT
>-|TRBJ2-7|TRBV5-6|16|TRBD1
CASSSLLAGGDYEQYF
TGTGCCAGCAGCTCCTTGTTGGCAGGGGGCGACTACGAGCAGTACTTC
>few|TRBJ2-1|TRBV20-1|15|TRBD1
CSARVGTGGYNEQFF
TGCAGTGCACGGGTAGGGACAGGGGGTTACAATGAGCAGTTCTTC
>few|TRBJ2-6|TRBV3-1|13|-
CASSQEGANVLTF
TGTGCCAGCAGCCAGGAAGGGGCCAACGTCCTGACTTTC
>-|TRBJ2-2|TRBV5-1|15|-
CASSLADRNTGELFF
TGCGCCAGCAGCTTAGCTGACAGGAACACCGGGGAGCTGTTTTTT
>-|TRBJ2-4|TRBV27|17|-
CASSFRALSGGSNEQYF
TGTGCCAGCAGTTTCAGGGCGCTTAGCGGCGGAAGCAATGAGCAGTACTTC
>few|TRBJ2-3|TRBV11-2|17|TRBD2
CASSSRGTSGIADTQYF
TGTGCCAGCAGCTCCCGTGGGACTAGCGGGATAGCAGATACGCAGTATTTT
>once|TRBJ2-4|TRBV2|16|-
CASSESPGHDKNIQYF
TGTGCCAGCAGTGAATCCCCTGGACATGACAAAAACATTCAGTACTTC
>-|TRBJ2-6|TRBV10-3|16|TRBD1
CATETGGVSGANALTF
TGTGCCACCGAGACAGGGGGCGTCTCTGGGGCCAACGCCCTGACTTTC
>-|TRBJ2-1|TRBV28|11|-
CASSFFGVPFF
TGTGCCAGCAGTTTTTTCGGAGTCCCGTTCTTC
>-|TRBJ2-3|TRBV6-6|15|TRBD1
CASSYSDRVADTQYF
TGTGCCAGCAGTTACTCGGACAGGGTCGCAGATACGCAGTATTTT
>-|TRBJ1-2|TRBV6-1|14|-
CASGEATGGNGYTF
TGTGCCAGCGGTGAAGCGACGGGAGGGAATGGCTACACCTTC
>-|TRBJ2-1|TRBV7-9|12|-
CASSLWSGDQFF
TGTGCCAGCAGCTTATGGTCAGGGGATCAGTTCTTC
>many|TRBJ2-5|TRBV29-1|13|TRBD1
CSVVPGGAETQYF
TGCAGCGTTGTGCCAGGGGGCGCGGAGACCCAGTACTTC
>-|TRBJ2-5|TRBV6-5|16|-
CASSRTRGLYQETQYF
TGTGCCAGCAGTCGTACGAGGGGACTGTACCAAGAGACCCAGTACTTC
>-|TRBJ2-1|TRBV6-5|17|TRBD2
CASSYSQTSGDYNEQFF
TGTGCCAGCAGTTACTCACAGACTAGCGGAGATTACAATGAGCAGTTCTTC
>-|TRBJ1-4|TRBV5-1|15|TRBD1
CASSRDGTGDEKLFF
TGCGCCAGCAGCCGCGACGGGACAGGGGATGAAAAACTGTTTTTT
>many|TRBJ2-7|TRBV6-6|12|TRBD2
CASSREGYEQYF
TGTGCCAGCAGTCGGGAGGGGTACGAGCAGTACTTC
>-|TRBJ1-1|TRBV11-2|13|-
CASSSTRALEAFF
TGTGCCAGCAGCTCAACGCGAGCGCTTGAAGCTTTCTTT
>-|TRBJ2-1|TRBV29-1|15|-
CSVEGTTGSYNEQFF
TGCAGCGTTGAGGGGACAACCGGTTCCTACAATGAGCAGTTCTTC
>few|TRBJ1-2|TRBV29-1|13|TRBD1
CSAATGGGYGYTF
TGCAGCGCCGCGACAGGGGGAGGCTATGGCTACACCTTC
>few|TRBJ2-7|TRBV20-1|13|-
CSARGRIPYEQYF
TGCAGTGCTAGGGGACGGATTCCCTACGAGCAGTACTTC
>-|TRBJ2-1|TRBV7-9|16|-
CASSRPQDTLVHEQFF
TGTGCCAGCAGCAGGCCCCAGGATACTTTGGTCCATGAGCAGTTCTTC